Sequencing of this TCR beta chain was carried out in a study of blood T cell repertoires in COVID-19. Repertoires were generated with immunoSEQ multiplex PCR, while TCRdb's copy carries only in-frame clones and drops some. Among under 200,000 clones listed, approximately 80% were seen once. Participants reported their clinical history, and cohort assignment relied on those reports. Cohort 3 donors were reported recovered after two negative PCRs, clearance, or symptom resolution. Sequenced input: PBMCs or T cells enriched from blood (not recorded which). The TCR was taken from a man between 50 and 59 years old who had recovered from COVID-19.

CDR3 sequence: CASSRDRGSGITDTQYF. Written as DNA, the CDR3 is TGTGCCAGCAGTCGGGACAGGGGGTCGGGAATCACAGATACGCAGTATTTT. The gene calls are TRBV2 and TRBJ2-3, with 11 bases identical to TRBD1. V shed 5 bases, J shed 2 bases, and the junction held 9 bases outside the gene matches. The germline CDR1 and CDR2 sequences are SNHLY and FYNNEI. The CDR3 consists of 17 residues. The whole variable domain, filled in from reference TRBV2 and TRBJ2-3, reads EPEVTQTPSHQVTQMGQEVILRCVPISNHLYFYWYRQILGQKVEFLVSFYNNEISEKSEIFDDQFSVERPDGSNFTLKIRSTKLEDSAMYFCASSRDRGSGITDTQYFGPGTRLTVL.